This entry features one T cell receptor (beta chain) sequence. The V gene lost 0 bases and the J gene lost 0 bases, with 9 bases spanning the gap. Germline assignment: CDR1 LGHDT and CDR2 YNNKEL (reference sequence). The CDR3 sequence is 16 residues long. The data were obtained in a study of control samples from healthy donors and cancer patients. Sequenced by immunoSEQ multiplex PCR; TCRdb stores in-frame clones only, minus some. The sample has about 49,000 clones; just over 85% are singletons. The sequence was collected from a woman in her fifties or sixties with lung cancer. The chain employs TRBV3-1 (or the pseudogene TRBV3-2) and TRBJ1-3; D is ambiguous. The sample comprised PBMCs. The CDR3 DNA reads TGTGCCAGCAGCCAAGATCTAGGACCCTCTGGAAACACCATATATTTT. Translated, it gives CASSQDLGPSGNTIYF.